This is a list of T cell receptor beta chains from one sample in a study of control samples from healthy donors and cancer patients. TCRdb's copy holds only in-frame clones and misses some; the assay was immunoSEQ multiplex PCR. The data contain about 65,000 clones, 75% to 95% of them singletons. Material: PBMCs. The receptors here all came from a woman in her 50s with colorectal cancer. Each CDR3 is given without its conserved first and last residue. The order of the fields is J gene, CDR3 length, V gene, CDR3 protein.

j_call: TRBJ2-6
cdr3_length: 15
v_call: TRBV7-6
cdr3_aa: ASSLFGGPSGANVLT

j_call: TRBJ2-3
cdr3_length: 15
v_call: TRBV19
cdr3_aa: ASSITSGGGSTDTQY

j_call: TRBJ1-6
cdr3_length: 14
v_call: TRBV2
cdr3_aa: ASSLQGALANSPLH

j_call: TRBJ1-3
cdr3_length: 14
v_call: TRBV7-3
cdr3_aa: ASSLGPTGAGNTIY

j_call: TRBJ1-1
cdr3_length: 12
v_call: TRBV28
cdr3_aa: ASRPLDLDTEAF

j_call: TRBJ2-1
cdr3_length: 12
v_call: TRBV7-8
cdr3_aa: ASSFWGTLVEQF

j_call: TRBJ2-3
cdr3_length: 9
v_call: TRBV2
cdr3_aa: ASCIGDTQY

j_call: TRBJ2-5
cdr3_length: 16
v_call: TRBV5-5
cdr3_aa: ASSSSGGLGTNAETQY

j_call: TRBJ1-1
cdr3_length: 12
v_call: TRBV5-1
cdr3_aa: ASSLQSFNTEAF

j_call: TRBJ2-3
cdr3_length: 13
v_call: TRBV7-9
cdr3_aa: ASSLGVFRTDTQY

j_call: TRBJ1-5
cdr3_length: 10
v_call: TRBV2
cdr3_aa: ASSDIIQPQH

j_call: TRBJ2-7
cdr3_length: 13
v_call: TRBV19
cdr3_aa: ATREERGGSYEQY

j_call: TRBJ1-6
cdr3_length: 16
v_call: TRBV4-1
cdr3_aa: ASSQDSQGQAMDSPLH

j_call: TRBJ2-1
cdr3_length: 15
v_call: TRBV5-1
cdr3_aa: ASSSTIAGGPLNEQF